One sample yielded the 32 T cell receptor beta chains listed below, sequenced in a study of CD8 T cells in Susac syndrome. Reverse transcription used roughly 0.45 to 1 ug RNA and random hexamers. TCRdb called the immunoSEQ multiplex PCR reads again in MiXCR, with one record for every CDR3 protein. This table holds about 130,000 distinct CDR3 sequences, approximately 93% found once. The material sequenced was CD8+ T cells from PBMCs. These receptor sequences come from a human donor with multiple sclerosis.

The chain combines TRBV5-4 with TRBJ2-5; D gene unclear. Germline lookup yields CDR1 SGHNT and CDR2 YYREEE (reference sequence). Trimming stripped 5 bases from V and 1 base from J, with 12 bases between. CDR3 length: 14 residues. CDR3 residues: CASSDQWSQETQYF. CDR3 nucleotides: TGTGCCAGCAGTGATCAGTGGAGCCAAGAGACCCAGTACTTC.

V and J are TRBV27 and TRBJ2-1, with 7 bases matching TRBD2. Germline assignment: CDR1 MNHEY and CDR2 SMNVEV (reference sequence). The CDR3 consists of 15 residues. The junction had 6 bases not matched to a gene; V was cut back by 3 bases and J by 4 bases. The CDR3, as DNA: TGTGCCAGCAGTTTGACGGGGGGAAATTACAATGAGCAGTTCTTC. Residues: CASSLTGGNYNEQFF.

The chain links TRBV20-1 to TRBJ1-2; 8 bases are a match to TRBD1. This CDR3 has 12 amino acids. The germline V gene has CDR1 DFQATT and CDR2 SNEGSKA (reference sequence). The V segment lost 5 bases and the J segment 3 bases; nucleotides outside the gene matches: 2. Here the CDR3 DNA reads TGCAGTGCTTTGGACAGGGACTATGGCTACACCTTC. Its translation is CSALDRDYGYTF.

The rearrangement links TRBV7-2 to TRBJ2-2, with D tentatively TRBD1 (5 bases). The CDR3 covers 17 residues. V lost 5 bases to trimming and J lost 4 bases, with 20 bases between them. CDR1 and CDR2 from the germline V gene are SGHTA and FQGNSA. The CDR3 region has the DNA TGTGCCAGCAGCGGAGAGACCGGAAAGGGGTTCACCGGGGAGCTGTTTTTT. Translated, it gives CASSGETGKGFTGELFF.

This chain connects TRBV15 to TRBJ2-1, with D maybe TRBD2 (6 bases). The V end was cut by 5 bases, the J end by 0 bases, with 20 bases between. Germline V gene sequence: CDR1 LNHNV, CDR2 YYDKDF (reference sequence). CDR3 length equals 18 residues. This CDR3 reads CATSSRPSGTGSYNEQFF. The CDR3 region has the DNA TGTGCCACCAGCTCCCGACCGTCCGGGACTGGCTCCTACAATGAGCAGTTCTTC.

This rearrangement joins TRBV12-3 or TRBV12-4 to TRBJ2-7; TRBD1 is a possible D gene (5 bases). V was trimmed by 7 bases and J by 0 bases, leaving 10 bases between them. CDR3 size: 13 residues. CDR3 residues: CASTLGLSYEQYF. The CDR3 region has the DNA TGTGCCAGCACCCTGGGGCTCTCCTACGAGCAGTACTTC.

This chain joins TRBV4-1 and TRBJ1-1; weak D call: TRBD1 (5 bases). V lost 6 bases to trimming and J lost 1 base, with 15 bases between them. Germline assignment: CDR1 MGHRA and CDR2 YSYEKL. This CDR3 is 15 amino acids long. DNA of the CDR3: TGCGCCAGCAGTCTCATCCCGGACACGAACACTGAAGCTTTCTTT. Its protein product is CASSLIPDTNTEAFF.

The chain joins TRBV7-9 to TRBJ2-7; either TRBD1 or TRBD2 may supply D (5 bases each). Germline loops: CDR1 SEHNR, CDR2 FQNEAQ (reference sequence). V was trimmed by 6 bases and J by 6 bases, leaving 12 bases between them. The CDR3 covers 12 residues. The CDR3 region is CASRTGGPEQYF. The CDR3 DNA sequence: TGTGCCAGCAGGACTGGGGGACCCGAGCAGTACTTC.

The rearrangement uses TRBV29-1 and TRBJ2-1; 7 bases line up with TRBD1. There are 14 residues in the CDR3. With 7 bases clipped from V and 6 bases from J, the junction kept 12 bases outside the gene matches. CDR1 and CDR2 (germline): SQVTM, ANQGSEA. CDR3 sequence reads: CSGTGAPNRNEQFF. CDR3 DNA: TGCAGCGGCACAGGGGCCCCCAACCGCAATGAGCAGTTCTTC.

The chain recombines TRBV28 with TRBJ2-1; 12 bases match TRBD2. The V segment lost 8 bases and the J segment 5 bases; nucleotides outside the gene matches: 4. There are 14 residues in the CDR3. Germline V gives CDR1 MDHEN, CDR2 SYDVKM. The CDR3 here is CASASGRADNEQFF. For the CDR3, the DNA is TGTGCCAGCGCTAGCGGGAGGGCCGACAATGAGCAGTTCTTC.

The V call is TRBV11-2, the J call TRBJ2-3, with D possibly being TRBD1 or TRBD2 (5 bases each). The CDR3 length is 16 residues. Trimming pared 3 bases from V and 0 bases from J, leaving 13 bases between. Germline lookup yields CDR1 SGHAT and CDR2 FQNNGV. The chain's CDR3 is CASSLALGVSTDTQYF. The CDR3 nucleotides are TGTGCCAGCAGCTTGGCTTTGGGGGTTAGCACAGATACGCAGTATTTT. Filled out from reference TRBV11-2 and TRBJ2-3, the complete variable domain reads EAGVAQSPRYKIIEKRQSVAFWCNPISGHATLYWYQQILGQGPKLLIQFQNNGVVDDSQLPKDRFSAERLKGVDSTLKIQPAKLEDSAVYLCASSLALGVSTDTQYFGPGTRLTVL.

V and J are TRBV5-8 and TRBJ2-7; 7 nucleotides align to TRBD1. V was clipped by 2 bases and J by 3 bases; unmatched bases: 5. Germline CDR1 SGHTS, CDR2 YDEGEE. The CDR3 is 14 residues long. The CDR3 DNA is TGTGCCAGCAGCTTAATCAGGGACAGCTACGAGCAGTACTTC. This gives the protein CASSLIRDSYEQYF.

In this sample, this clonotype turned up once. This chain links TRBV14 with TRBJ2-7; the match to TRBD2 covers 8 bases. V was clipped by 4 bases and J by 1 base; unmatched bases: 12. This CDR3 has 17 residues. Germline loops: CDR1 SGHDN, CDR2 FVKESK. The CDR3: CASSPKKMGLGSYEQYV. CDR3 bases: TGTGCCAGCAGCCCTAAAAAGATGGGACTAGGTTCCTACGAGCAGTACGTC.

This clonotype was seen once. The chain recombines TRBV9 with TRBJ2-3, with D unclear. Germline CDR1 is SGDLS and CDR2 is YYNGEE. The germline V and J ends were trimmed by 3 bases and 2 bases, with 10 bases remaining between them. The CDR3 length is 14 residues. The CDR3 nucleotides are TGTGCCAGCAGCGGATCCGGCCTCACAGATACGCAGTATTTT. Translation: CASSGSGLTDTQYF. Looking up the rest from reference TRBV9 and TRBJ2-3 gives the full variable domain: DSGVTQTPKHLITATGQRVTLRCSPRSGDLSVYWYQQSLDQGLQFLIQYYNGEERAKGNILERFSAQQFPDLHSELNLSSLELGDSALYFCASSGSGLTDTQYFGPGTRLTVL.

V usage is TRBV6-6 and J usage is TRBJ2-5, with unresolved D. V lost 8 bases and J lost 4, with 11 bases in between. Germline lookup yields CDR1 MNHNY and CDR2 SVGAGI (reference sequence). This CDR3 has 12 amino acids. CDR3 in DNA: TGTGCCAGCGAAAACTGGGGAGAGACCCAGTACTTC. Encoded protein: CASENWGETQYF.

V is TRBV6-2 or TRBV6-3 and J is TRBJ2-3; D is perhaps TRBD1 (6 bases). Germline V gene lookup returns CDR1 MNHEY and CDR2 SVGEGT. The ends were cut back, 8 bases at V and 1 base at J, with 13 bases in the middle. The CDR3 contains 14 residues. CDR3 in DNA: TGTGCCAGCGGTGCTTACAGGGGCACAGATACGCAGTATTTT. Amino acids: CASGAYRGTDTQYF.

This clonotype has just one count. CDR3: CASSLDLAGFYGYTF. CDR3 DNA sequence: TGTGCCAGCAGCTTAGATCTGGCCGGGTTTTATGGCTACACCTTC. The chain couples TRBV7-9 to TRBJ1-2; D gene uncertain. CDR1 is SEHNR, CDR2 FQNEAQ, per germline (reference sequence). The CDR3 contains 15 residues. V lost 1 base and J lost 5, with 14 bases in between.

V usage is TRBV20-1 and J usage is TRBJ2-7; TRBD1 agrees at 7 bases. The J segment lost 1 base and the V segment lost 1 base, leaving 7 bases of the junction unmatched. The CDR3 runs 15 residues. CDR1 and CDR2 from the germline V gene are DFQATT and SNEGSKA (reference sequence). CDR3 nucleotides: TGCAGTGCTAGAGCCTGGGGCAGGGGGTCCTACGAGCAGTACGTC. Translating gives CSARAWGRGSYEQYV.

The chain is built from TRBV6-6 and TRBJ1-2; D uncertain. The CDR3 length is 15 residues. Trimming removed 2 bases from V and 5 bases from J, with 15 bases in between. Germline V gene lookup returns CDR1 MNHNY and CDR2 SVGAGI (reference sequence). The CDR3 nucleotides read TGTGCCAGCAGTTACGATTCCGTCGAGGGATATGGCTACACCTTC. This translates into CASSYDSVEGYGYTF.

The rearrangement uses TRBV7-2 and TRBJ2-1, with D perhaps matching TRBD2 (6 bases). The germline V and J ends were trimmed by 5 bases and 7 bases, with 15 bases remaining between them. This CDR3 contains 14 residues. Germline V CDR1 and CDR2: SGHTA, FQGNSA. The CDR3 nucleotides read TGTGCCAGCAGCCCCGGACTACTATATAATGAGCAGTTCTTC. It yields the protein CASSPGLLYNEQFF.

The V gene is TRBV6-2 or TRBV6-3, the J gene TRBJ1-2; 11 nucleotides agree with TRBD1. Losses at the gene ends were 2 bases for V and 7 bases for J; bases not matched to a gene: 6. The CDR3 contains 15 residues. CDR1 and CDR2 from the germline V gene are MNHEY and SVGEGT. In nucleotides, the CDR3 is TGTGCCAGCAGTTACGCCGGACAGGGGGCATTTGGCTACACCTTC. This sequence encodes CASSYAGQGAFGYTF.

The CDR3 sequence is CSARDVYGQEYYNEQFF. For the CDR3, the DNA is TGCAGTGCTAGAGATGTCTATGGACAGGAATACTACAATGAGCAGTTCTTC. The chain links TRBV20-1 to TRBJ2-1, with 7 bases fitting TRBD1. This CDR3 region has 17 residues. The V gene's germline CDR1 is DFQATT and CDR2 SNEGSKA (reference sequence). Losses at the gene ends were 0 bases for V and 3 bases for J; bases not matched to a gene: 11.

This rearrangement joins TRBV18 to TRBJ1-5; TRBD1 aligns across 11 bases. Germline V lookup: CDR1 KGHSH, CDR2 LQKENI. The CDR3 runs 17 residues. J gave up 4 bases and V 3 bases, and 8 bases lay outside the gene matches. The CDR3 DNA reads TGTGCCAGCTCACCTACCCGGACAGGGGGCTCGAATCAGCCCCAGCATTTT. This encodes CASSPTRTGGSNQPQHF.

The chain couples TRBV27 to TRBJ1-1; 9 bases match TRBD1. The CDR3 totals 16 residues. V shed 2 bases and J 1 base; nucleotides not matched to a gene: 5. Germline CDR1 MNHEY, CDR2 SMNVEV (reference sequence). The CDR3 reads CASSLGRQGGNTEAFF. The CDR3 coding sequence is TGTGCCAGCAGTTTAGGCCGACAGGGGGGGAACACTGAAGCTTTCTTT.

The CDR3 loop is CASSLRRDSTTDTQYF. As DNA, the CDR3 is TGTGCCAGCAGCTTGCGGCGGGACTCGACCACAGATACGCAGTATTTT. The chain employs TRBV13 and TRBJ2-3, with a weak D call TRBD2 (6 bases). Per germline, CDR1 PRHDT and CDR2 FYEKMQ (reference sequence). This CDR3 has 16 amino acids. Trimming removed 3 bases at V and 2 bases at J, with 15 bases between.

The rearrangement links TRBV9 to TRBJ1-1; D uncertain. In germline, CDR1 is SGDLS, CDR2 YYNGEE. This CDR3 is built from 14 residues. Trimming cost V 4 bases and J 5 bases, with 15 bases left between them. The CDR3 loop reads CASSLSDGVTEAFF. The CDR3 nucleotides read TGTGCCAGCAGCCTAAGCGACGGGGTAACTGAAGCTTTCTTT. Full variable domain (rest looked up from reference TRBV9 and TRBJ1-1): DSGVTQTPKHLITATGQRVTLRCSPRSGDLSVYWYQQSLDQGLQFLIQYYNGEERAKGNILERFSAQQFPDLHSELNLSSLELGDSALYFCASSLSDGVTEAFFGQGTRLTVV.

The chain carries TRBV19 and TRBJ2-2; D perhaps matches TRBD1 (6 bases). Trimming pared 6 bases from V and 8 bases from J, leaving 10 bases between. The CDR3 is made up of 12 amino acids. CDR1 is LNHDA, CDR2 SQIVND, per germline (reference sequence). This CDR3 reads CASRNRVGELFF. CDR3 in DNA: TGTGCCAGTAGGAACAGGGTAGGGGAGCTGTTTTTT.

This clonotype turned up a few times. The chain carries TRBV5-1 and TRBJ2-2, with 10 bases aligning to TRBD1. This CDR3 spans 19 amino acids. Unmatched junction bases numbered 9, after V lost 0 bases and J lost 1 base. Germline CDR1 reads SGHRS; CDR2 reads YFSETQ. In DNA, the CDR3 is TGCGCCAGCAGCTTGGTGGTTGGGACAGGGGAATGGAACACCGGGGAGCTGTTTTTT. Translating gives CASSLVVGTGEWNTGELFF.

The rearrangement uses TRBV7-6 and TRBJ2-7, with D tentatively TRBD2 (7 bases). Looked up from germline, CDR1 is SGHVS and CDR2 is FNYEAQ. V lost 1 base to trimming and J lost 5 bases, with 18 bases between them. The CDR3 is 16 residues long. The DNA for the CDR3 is TGTGCCAGCAGCTTAGGGGGGGCAACTAGCGTCGACGAGCAGTACGTC. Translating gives CASSLGGATSVDEQYV.

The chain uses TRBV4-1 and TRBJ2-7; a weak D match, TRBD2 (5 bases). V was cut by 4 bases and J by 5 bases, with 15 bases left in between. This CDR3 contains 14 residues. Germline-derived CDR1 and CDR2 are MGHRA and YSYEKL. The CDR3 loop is CASSRVRDVDEQYF. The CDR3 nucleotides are TGCGCCAGCAGCCGCGTCCGGGATGTAGACGAGCAGTACTTC.

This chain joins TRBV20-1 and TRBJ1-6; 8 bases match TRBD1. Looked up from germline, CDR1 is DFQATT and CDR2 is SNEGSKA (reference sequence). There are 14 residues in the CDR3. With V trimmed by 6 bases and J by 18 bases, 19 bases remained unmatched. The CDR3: CSAHFRTGTSLDHF. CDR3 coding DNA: TGCAGTGCCCACTTCCGGACAGGGACCTCGCTAGACCACTTT.

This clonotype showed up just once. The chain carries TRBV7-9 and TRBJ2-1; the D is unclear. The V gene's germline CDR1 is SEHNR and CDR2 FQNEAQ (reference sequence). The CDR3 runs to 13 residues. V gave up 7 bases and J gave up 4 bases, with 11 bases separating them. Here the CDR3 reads CASIILGYNEQFF. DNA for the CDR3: TGTGCCAGCATCATCCTGGGATACAATGAGCAGTTCTTC. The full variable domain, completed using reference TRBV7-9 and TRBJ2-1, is DTGVSQNPRHKITKRGQNVTFRCDPISEHNRLYWYRQTLGQGPEFLTYFQNEAQLEKSRLLSDRFSAERPKGSFSTLEIQRTEQGDSAMYLCASIILGYNEQFFGPGTRLTVL.